This TCR beta chain was sequenced for a study of T cells after yellow fever vaccination. The CDR3 totals 15 residues. The V end was cut by 1 base, the J end by 0 bases, with 10 bases between. Germline V gene sequence: CDR1 DFQATT, CDR2 SNEGSKA (reference sequence). Regarding the study as a whole: Post-booster repertoires contained most primary-vaccination clones again (roughly 96% CD4, around 88% CD8).

MiXCR was run by TCRdb on the 5' RACE reads, yielding one entry per CDR3 protein. The sample records some 73,000 distinct CDR3 sequences, about 7.7% being singletons. This clonotype was found many times. Its specificity is unknown. The TCR originated in a man in his thirties or forties who received the YFV17D yellow fever vaccine. The material sequenced was CD8+ T cells sorted from PBMCs, taken on the day of the yellow fever booster vaccination. V gene TRBV20-1 combines with J gene TRBJ2-1; possibly TRBD1 or TRBD2 for D (5 bases each). In nucleotides, the CDR3 is TGCAGTGCTAGAGGGGGGACCCACTCCTACAATGAGCAGTTCTTC. Protein sequence: CSARGGTHSYNEQFF.